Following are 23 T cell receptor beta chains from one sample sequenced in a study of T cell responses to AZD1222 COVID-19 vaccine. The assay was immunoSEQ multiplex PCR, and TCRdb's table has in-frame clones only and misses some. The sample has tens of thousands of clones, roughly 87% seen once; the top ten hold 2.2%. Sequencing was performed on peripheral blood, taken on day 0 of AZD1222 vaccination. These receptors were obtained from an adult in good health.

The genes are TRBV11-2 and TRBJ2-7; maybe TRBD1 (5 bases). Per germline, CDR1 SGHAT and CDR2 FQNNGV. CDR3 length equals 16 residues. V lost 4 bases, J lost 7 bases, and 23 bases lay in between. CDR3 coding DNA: TGTGCCAGCAGCTACCCCCGCCAGGGTCACTTCGGAGAGCAGTACTTC. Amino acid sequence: CASSYPRQGHFGEQYF.

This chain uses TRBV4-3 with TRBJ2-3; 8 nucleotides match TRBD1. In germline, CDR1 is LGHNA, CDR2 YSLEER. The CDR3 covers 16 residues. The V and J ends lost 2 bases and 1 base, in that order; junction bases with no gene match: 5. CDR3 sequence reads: CASSQNQGAGTDTQYF. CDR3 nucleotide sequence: TGCGCCAGCAGCCAAAACCAGGGGGCAGGCACAGATACGCAGTATTTT.

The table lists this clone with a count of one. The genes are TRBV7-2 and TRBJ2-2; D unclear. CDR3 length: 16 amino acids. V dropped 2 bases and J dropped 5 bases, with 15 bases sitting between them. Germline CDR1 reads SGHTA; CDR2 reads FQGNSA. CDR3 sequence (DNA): TGTGCCAGCAGCTTATTTCGAGACACCAGGACCGGGGAGCTGTTTTTT. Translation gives CASSLFRDTRTGELFF.

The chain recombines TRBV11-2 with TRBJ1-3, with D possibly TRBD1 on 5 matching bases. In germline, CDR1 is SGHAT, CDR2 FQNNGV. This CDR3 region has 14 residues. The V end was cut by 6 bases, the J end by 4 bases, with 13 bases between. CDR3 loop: CASSDSLRGNTIYF. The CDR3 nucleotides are TGTGCCAGCAGTGACAGTCTTCGGGGAAACACCATATATTTT. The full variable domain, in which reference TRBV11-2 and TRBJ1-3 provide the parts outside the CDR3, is EAGVAQSPRYKIIEKRQSVAFWCNPISGHATLYWYQQILGQGPKLLIQFQNNGVVDDSQLPKDRFSAERLKGVDSTLKIQPAKLEDSAVYLCASSDSLRGNTIYFGEGSWLTVV.

CDR3 bases: TGTGCCAGCTCACCGGGACAGGGGAACACTGAAGCTTTCTTT. Translating it yields CASSPGQGNTEAFF. V gene TRBV18 combines with J gene TRBJ1-1; 9 nucleotides agree with TRBD1. In germline, CDR1 is KGHSH, CDR2 LQKENI. This CDR3 has 14 residues. Losses at the gene ends were 3 bases for V and 1 base for J; bases not matched to a gene: 0.

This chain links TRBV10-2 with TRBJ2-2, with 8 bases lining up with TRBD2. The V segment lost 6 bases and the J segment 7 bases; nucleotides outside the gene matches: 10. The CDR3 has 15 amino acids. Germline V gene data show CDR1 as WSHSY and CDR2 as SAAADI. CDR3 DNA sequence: TGCGCCAGCAGGGCCGGGGGGGCTAGGAACGGGGAGCTGTTTTTT. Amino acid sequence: CASRAGGARNGELFF.

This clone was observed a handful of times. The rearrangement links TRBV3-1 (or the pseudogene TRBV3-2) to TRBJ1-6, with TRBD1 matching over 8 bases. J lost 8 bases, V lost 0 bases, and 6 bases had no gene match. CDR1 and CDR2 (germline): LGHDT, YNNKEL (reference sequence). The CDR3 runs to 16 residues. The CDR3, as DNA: TGTGCCAGCAGCCAAGAGGCAGGGGGCGTACATTCACCCCTCCACTTT. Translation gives CASSQEAGGVHSPLHF.

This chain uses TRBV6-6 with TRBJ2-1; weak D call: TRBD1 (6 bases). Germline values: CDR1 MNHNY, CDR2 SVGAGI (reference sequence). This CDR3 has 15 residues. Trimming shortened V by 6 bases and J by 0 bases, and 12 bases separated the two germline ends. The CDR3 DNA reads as TGTGCCAGCAGCTTAGGGACAACCTCCTACAATGAGCAGTTCTTC. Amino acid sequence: CASSLGTTSYNEQFF.

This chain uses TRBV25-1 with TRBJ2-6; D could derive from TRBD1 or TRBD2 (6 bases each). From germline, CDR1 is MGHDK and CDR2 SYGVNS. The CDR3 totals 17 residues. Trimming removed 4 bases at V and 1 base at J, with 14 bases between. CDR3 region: CASSATGAKSGANVLTF. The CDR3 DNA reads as TGTGCCAGCAGTGCCACGGGGGCGAAGTCTGGGGCCAACGTCCTGACTTTC.

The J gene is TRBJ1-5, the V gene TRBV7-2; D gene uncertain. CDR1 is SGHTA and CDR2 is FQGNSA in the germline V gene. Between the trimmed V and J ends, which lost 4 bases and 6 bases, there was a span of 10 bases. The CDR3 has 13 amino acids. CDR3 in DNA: TGTGCCAGCAGCTGGGATCATACTCAGCCCCAGCATTTT. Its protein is CASSWDHTQPQHF.

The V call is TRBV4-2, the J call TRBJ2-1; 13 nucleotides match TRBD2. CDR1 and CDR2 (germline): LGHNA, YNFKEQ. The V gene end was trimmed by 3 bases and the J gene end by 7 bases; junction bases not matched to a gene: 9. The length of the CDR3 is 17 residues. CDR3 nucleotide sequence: TGTGCCAGCAGCCAGGCACTAGCGGGAGGGCCAGAGAATGAGCAGTTCTTC. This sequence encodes CASSQALAGGPENEQFF.

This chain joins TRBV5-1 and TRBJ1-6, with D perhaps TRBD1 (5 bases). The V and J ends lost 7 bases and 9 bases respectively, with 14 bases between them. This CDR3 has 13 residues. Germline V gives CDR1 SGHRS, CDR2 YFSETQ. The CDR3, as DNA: TGCGCCAGCGGCGGACAAGACGGTTCACCCCTCCACTTT. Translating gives CASGGQDGSPLHF.

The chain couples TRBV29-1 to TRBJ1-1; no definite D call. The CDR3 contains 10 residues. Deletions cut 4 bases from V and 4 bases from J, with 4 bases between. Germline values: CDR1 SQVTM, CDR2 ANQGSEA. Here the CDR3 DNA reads TGCAGCGTTGTAACCACTGAAGCTTTCTTT. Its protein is CSVVTTEAFF.

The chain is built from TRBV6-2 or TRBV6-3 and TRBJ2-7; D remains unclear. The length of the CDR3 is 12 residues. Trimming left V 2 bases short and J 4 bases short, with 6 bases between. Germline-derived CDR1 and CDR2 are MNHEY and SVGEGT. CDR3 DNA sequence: TGTGCCAGCAGTTACGTCACATACGAGCAGTACTTC. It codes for CASSYVTYEQYF.

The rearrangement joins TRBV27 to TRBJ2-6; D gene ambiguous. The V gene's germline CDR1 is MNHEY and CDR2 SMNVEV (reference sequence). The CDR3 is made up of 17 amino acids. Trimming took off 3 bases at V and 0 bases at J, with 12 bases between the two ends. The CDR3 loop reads CASSLTPLLSGANVLTF. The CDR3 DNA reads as TGTGCCAGCAGTTTGACCCCCCTTCTCTCTGGGGCCAACGTCCTGACTTTC.

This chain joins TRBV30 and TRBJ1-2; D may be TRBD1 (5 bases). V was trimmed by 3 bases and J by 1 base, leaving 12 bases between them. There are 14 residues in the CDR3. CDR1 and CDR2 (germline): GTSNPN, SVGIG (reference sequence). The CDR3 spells CAWRGQGFNYGYTF. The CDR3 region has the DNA TGTGCCTGGAGGGGGCAGGGATTTAACTATGGCTACACCTTC.

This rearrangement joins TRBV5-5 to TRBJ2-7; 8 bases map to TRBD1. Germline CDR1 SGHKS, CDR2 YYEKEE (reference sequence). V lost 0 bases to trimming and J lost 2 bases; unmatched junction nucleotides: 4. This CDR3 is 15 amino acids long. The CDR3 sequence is CASSLATGGPYEQYF. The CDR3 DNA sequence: TGTGCCAGCAGCTTGGCCACAGGGGGACCCTACGAGCAGTACTTC.

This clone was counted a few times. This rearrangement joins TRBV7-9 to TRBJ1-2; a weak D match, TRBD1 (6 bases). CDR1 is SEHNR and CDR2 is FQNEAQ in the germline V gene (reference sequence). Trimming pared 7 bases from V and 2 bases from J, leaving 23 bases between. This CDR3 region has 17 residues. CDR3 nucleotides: TGTGCCAGCACCGATCGGAACTCACACAGGGTCAACTATGGCTACACCTTC. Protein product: CASTDRNSHRVNYGYTF.

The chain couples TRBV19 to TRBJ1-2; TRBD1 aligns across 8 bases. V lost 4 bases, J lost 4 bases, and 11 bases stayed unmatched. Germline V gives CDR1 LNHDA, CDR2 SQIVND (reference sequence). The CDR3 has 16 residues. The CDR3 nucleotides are TGTGCCAGTAGTAAGGATCATACGACAGGGGCCTATGGCTACACCTTC. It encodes CASSKDHTTGAYGYTF.

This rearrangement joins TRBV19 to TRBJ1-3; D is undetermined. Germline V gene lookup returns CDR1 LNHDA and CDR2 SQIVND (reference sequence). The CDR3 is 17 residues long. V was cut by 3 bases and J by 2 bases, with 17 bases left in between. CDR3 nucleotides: TGTGCCAGTAGTATTCATGGAGGGCCTCGGGCTGGAAACACCATATATTTT. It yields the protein CASSIHGGPRAGNTIYF. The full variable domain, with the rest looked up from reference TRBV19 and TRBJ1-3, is DGGITQSPKYLFRKEGQNVTLSCEQNLNHDAMYWYRQDPGQGLRLIYYSQIVNDFQKGDIAEGYSVSREKKESFPLTVTSAQKNPTAFYLCASSIHGGPRAGNTIYFGEGSWLTVV.

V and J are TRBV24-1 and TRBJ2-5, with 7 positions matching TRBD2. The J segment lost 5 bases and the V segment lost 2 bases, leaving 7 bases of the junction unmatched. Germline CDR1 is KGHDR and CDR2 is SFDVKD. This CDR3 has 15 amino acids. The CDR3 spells CATSDSASGDETQYF. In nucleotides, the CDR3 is TGTGCCACCAGTGATTCCGCTAGCGGTGATGAGACCCAGTACTTC.

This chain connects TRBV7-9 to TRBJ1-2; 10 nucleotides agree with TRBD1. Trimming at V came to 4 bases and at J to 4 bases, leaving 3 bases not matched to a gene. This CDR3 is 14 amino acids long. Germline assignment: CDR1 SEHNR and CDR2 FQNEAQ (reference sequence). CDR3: CASSSDRGSYGYTF. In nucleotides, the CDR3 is TGTGCCAGCAGCTCGGACAGGGGGTCCTATGGCTACACCTTC.

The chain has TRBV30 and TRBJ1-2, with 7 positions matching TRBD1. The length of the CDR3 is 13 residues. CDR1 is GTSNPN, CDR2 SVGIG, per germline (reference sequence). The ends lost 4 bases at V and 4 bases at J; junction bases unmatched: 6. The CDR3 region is CAWNDRDSYGYTF. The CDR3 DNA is TGTGCCTGGAATGACAGGGACTCCTATGGCTACACCTTC.